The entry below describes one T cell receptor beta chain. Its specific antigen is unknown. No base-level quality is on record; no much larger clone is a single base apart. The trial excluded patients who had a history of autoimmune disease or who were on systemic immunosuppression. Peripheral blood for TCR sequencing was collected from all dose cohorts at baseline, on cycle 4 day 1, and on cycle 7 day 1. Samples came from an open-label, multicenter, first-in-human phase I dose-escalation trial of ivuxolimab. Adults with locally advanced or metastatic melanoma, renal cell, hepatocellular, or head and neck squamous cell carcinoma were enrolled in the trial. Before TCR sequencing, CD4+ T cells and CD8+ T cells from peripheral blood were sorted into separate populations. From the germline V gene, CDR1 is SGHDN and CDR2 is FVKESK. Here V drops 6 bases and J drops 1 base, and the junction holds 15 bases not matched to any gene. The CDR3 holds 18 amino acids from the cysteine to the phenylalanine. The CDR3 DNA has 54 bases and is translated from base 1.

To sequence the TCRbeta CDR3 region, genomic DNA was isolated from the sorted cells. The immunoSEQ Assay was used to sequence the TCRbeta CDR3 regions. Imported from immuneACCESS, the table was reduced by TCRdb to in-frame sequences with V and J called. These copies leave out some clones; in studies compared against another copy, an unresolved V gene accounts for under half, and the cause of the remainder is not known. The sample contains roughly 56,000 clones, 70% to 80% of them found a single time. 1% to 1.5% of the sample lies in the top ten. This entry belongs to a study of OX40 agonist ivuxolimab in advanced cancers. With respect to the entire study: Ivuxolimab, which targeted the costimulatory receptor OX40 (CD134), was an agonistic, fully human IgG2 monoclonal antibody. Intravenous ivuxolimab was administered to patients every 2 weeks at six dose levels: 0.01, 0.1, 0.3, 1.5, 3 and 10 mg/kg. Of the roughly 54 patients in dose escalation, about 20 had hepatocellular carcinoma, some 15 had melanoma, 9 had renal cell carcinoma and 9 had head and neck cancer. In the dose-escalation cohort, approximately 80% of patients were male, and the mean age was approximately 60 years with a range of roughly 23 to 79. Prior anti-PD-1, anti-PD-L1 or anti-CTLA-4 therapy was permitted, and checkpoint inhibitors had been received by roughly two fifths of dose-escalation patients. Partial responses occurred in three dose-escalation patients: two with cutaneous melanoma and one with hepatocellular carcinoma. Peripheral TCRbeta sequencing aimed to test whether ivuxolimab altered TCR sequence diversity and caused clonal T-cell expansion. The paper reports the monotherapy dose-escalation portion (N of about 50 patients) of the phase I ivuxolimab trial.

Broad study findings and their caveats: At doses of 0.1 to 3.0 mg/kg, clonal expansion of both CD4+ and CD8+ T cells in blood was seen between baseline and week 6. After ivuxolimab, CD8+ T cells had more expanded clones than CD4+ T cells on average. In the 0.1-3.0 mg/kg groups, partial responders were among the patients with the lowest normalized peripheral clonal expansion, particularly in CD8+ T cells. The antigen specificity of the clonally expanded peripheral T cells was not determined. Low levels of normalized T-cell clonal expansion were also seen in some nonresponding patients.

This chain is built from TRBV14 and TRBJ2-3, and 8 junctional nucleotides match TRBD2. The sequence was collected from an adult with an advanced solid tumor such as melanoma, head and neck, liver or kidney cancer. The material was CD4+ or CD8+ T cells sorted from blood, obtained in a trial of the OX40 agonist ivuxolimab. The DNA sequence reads TGTGCCAGCAGTCGGTTCAGCGGGAGATTCTTTCGCACAGATACGCAGTATTTT. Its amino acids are CASSRFSGRFFRTDTQYF.